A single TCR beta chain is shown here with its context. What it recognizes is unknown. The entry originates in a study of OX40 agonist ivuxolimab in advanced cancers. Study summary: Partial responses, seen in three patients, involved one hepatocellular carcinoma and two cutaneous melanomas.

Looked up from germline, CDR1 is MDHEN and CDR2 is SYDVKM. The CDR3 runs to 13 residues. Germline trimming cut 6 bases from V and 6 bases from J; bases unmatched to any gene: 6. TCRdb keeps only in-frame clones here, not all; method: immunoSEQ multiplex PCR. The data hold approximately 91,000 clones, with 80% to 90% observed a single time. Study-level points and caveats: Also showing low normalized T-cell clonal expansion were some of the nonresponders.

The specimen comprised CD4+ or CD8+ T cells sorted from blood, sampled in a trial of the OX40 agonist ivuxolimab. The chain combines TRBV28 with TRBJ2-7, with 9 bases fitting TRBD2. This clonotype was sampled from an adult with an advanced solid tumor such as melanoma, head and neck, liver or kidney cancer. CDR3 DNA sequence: TGTGCCAGCAGCCGACTAGCGGAGGGCGAGCAGTACTTC. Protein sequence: CASSRLAEGEQYF.